This TCR beta chain was documented in a study of PD-L1 blockade in urothelial cancer. Study information: Between 0 and 3 prior chemotherapy regimens had been given to patients. Blood drawn 3 weeks (second dose) and 6 weeks after treatment start was analyzed.

A note on this clone: Its matching antigen is unknown.

Trimming cost V 3 bases and J 0 bases; bases outside gene matches: 22. Germline CDR1 MDHEN, CDR2 SYDVKM. The CDR3 runs to 22 residues. Repertoires were generated with immunoSEQ multiplex PCR, while TCRdb's copy carries only in-frame clones and drops some. The sample lists around 56,000 clones; about 86% were seen once. Study-wide points: Durable benefit was linked to greater 3-week expansion of tumor-associated blood clones.

Patients yielded 1 to 8 samples each, pretreatment and on-treatment. The chain links TRBV28 to TRBJ2-5, with TRBD2 matching over 10 bases. The sample consisted of PBMCs, taken around atezolizumab (anti-PD-L1) treatment. The TCR originated in a man in his fifties with urothelial cancer. DNA for the CDR3: TGTGCCAGCAGTTTCCCGGGGGACCTATCCATAAAAACTAGCGGGAACCAAGAGACCCAGTACTTC. Encoded protein: CASSFPGDLSIKTSGNQETQYF.